This TCR beta chain was captured in a study of blood T cell repertoires in COVID-19. Across the whole study: The United States, Italy and Spain supplied acute and convalescent COVID-19 samples. The analysed material was cDNA or gDNA that came from T cells, B-cell-depleted T cells, or PBMCs.

Original handling: Nucleated cell counts were estimated from reference gene primer amplification. Some clones are missing from TCRdb's copy, which holds only in-frame ones; the method was immunoSEQ multiplex PCR. V and J calls and clone size are given by that table; D and trimming were obtained from the DNA. The profile covers around 82,000 clones, with 70% to 90% appearing a single time and 9.5% to 15% taken by the ten largest. The sequence was obtained from a man in his 70s with active or convalescent COVID-19. Input material: peripheral blood.

In DNA, the CDR3 is TGTGCCTGGAGTGTCAAGGCAGGGGACGGAGAGACCCAGTACTTC. Its translation is CAWSVKAGDGETQYF. The chain links TRBV30 to TRBJ2-5; tentative D call: TRBD1 (6 bases). Per the germline V gene, CDR1 is GTSNPN and CDR2 is SVGIG (reference sequence). There are 15 residues in the CDR3. V lost 0 bases to trimming and J lost 4 bases, with 15 bases between them.